This entry lists 19 T cell receptor beta chains sequenced from one sample in a study of T cell responses to AZD1222 COVID-19 vaccine (dated by TCRdb to the early 2020s). Read against the paper, the sample's time point label means: baseline before first vaccination. The method was the immunoSEQ multiplex PCR assay. Sourced from immuneACCESS, this table was stored by TCRdb with only in-frame sequences that have V and J called. A share of the clones is absent; for the studies checked, an unresolved V gene accounts for under half, and the remainder has no known explanation. Present in this sample are about 98,000 clones, more than 85% of which were seen just once. Together, the top ten hold 5% of the sample. The specimen comprised peripheral blood, sampled on day 0 of AZD1222 vaccination. These receptors originate from an adult in good health.

The CDR3: CASSPGGGYTF. The CDR3 DNA is TGTGCCAGCTCCCCCGGCGGTGGCTACACCTTC. The V gene is TRBV18, the J gene TRBJ1-2; D not resolved. The CDR3 consists of 11 residues. The V end was cut by 6 bases, the J end by 7 bases, with 9 bases between. Germline CDR1 reads KGHSH; CDR2 reads LQKENI.

For this clone: The same CDR3 can be traced to other DNA sequences in this sample. V and J are TRBV11-1 and TRBJ1-6; D unresolved. Germline values: CDR1 SGHAT, CDR2 FQDESV (reference sequence). Trimming left V 2 bases short and J 5 bases short, with 7 bases between. CDR3 length: 14 amino acids. The CDR3 sequence: CASSLRANNSPLHF. The CDR3 nucleotides read TGTGCCAGCAGCTTAAGGGCGAATAATTCACCCCTCCACTTT.

The V call is TRBV2, the J call TRBJ1-2; D is ambiguous. Germline V gives CDR1 SNHLY, CDR2 FYNNEI. The CDR3 runs to 15 residues. V was cut by 11 bases and J by 8 bases, with 27 bases left in between. The CDR3 nucleotides are TGTGCCGGTTACACCGCCTTAATTCTGTCGGACGGCTACACCTTC. It specifies CAGYTALILSDGYTF.

The V and J genes are TRBV12-3 or TRBV12-4 and TRBJ1-2, with 7 bases matching TRBD1. The J segment lost 5 bases and the V segment lost 2 bases, leaving 2 bases of the junction unmatched. The CDR3 extends over 13 amino acids. CDR3 region: CASSLTGDYGYTF. The CDR3 DNA reads as TGTGCCAGCAGTTTAACAGGGGATTATGGCTACACCTTC.

Here the CDR3 DNA reads TGTGCCAGCAGTTACGCGCCACACCAAGAGACCCAGTACTTC. This encodes CASSYAPHQETQYF. V usage is TRBV6-2 or TRBV6-3 and J usage is TRBJ2-5; no reliable D call. V was trimmed by 2 bases and J by 0 bases, leaving 7 bases between them. This CDR3 region has 14 residues. Germline V gene data show CDR1 as MNHEY and CDR2 as SVGEGT.

J is TRBJ2-3 and V is TRBV5-6; D is ambiguous. V lost 2 bases and J 3 bases, leaving 1 base between the germline ends. This CDR3 region has 11 residues. Germline V CDR1 and CDR2: SGHDT, YYEEEE. The CDR3 coding sequence is TGTGCCAGCAGCTTTACAGATACGCAGTATTTT. It encodes CASSFTDTQYF.

The J gene is TRBJ2-3, the V gene TRBV19; the D is unclear. The V and J ends lost 3 bases and 0 bases respectively, with 10 bases between them. Germline assignment: CDR1 LNHDA and CDR2 SQIVND (reference sequence). CDR3 size: 15 residues. CDR3 DNA: TGTGCCAGTAGTATCAAACGCCTTAGCACAGATACGCAGTATTTT. It encodes CASSIKRLSTDTQYF.

The J gene is TRBJ1-6, the V gene TRBV6-5; 7 bases match TRBD1. The CDR3 runs 16 residues. CDR1 is MNHEY and CDR2 is SVGAGI in the germline V gene. With 4 bases clipped from V and 10 bases from J, the junction kept 13 bases outside the gene matches. DNA for the CDR3: TGTGCCAGCAGTTCCGGGACAGCCCGCGTTGGATCACCCCTCCACTTT. It codes for CASSSGTARVGSPLHF.

The chain uses TRBV28 and TRBJ1-3; tentatively, D is TRBD1 (5 bases). CDR3 length: 16 amino acids. Germline CDR1 MDHEN, CDR2 SYDVKM. V was shortened by 4 bases and J by 0 bases, with 13 bases between the two germline ends. CDR3 amino acids: CASSSGVRASGNTIYF. CDR3 sequence (DNA): TGTGCCAGCAGTTCGGGGGTAAGGGCCTCTGGAAACACCATATATTTT.

The chain links TRBV15 to TRBJ2-1; tentative D call: TRBD1 (5 bases). The V and J ends lost 0 bases and 7 bases respectively, with 13 bases between them. Germline CDR1 and CDR2: LNHNV and YYDKDF (reference sequence). CDR3 length: 15 amino acids. The CDR3 DNA follows: TGTGCCACCAGCAGAGAAAGGGCAGGGTCGAATGAGCAGTTCTTC. It translates to CATSRERAGSNEQFF.

The CDR3 DNA sequence: TGTGCCAGCAGCCAGGGGGGTTTAGGGTTAGGTCGCTCCTACAATGAGCAGTTCTTC. Protein product: CASSQGGLGLGRSYNEQFF. The J gene is TRBJ2-1, the V gene TRBV7-9, with D possibly TRBD1 on 7 matching bases. Between the trimmed V and J ends, which lost 5 bases and 0 bases, there was a span of 23 bases. The CDR3 covers 19 residues. In germline, CDR1 is SEHNR, CDR2 FQNEAQ (reference sequence).

As DNA, the CDR3 is TGTGCCAGCAGTCCTCCGATGTGGTCAGATACGCAGTATTTT. Its translation: CASSPPMWSDTQYF. The chain uses TRBV28 and TRBJ2-3; D is unclear. The CDR3 consists of 14 residues. V lost 5 bases to trimming and J lost 4 bases, with 13 bases between them. CDR1 and CDR2 (germline): MDHEN, SYDVKM.

This clone was observed a few times. In nucleotides, the CDR3 is TGTGCCAGCATCTTGGGGGGCAGGGGGCGAACGGGTCAGCCCCAGCATTTT. The encoded protein is CASILGGRGRTGQPQHF. The chain has TRBV28 and TRBJ1-5; 8 positions agree with TRBD1. Unmatched junction bases numbered 17, after V lost 7 bases and J lost 6 bases. The CDR3 contains 17 residues. Germline-derived CDR1 and CDR2 are MDHEN and SYDVKM. Supplemented by reference TRBV28 and TRBJ1-5, the full variable domain reads DVKVTQSSRYLVKRTGEKVFLECVQDMDHENMFWYRQDPGLGLRLIYFSYDVKMKEKGDIPEGYSVSREKKERFSLILESASTNQTSMYLCASILGGRGRTGQPQHFGDGTRLSIL.

This clone has a count of ten or more. The CDR3 DNA is TGTGCCAGCAGTCCCACTGTTCAAGTTTCCGAGCAGTACTTC. This encodes CASSPTVQVSEQYF. This chain uses TRBV27 with TRBJ2-7; D is undetermined. CDR1 MNHEY and CDR2 SMNVEV come from the germline V gene (reference sequence). This CDR3 region has 14 residues. Trimming cost V 5 bases and J 6 bases, with 17 bases left between them.

The chain couples TRBV11-2 to TRBJ2-2, with 9 bases fitting TRBD1. Germline assignment: CDR1 SGHAT and CDR2 FQNNGV. This CDR3 region has 18 residues. The V segment lost 2 bases and the J segment 0 bases; nucleotides outside the gene matches: 7. The CDR3 region has the DNA TGTGCCAGCAGCTTACCCCGGGACAGGGTGTCGAACACCGGGGAGCTGTTTTTT. Translation: CASSLPRDRVSNTGELFF.

The rearrangement uses TRBV28 and TRBJ1-1; D may be TRBD1 (5 bases). The CDR3 has 13 residues. With 6 bases removed from V and 1 base from J, the gap between germline ends came to 9 bases. Germline V lookup: CDR1 MDHEN, CDR2 SYDVKM. As DNA, the CDR3 is TGTGCCAGCAGATTGACAGCGAACACTGAAGCTTTCTTT. Translated, it gives CASRLTANTEAFF. Full variable domain (rest looked up from reference TRBV28 and TRBJ1-1): DVKVTQSSRYLVKRTGEKVFLECVQDMDHENMFWYRQDPGLGLRLIYFSYDVKMKEKGDIPEGYSVSREKKERFSLILESASTNQTSMYLCASRLTANTEAFFGQGTRLTVV.

The gene calls are TRBV5-4 and TRBJ1-4; D gene uncertain. CDR3 length: 15 amino acids. Germline loops: CDR1 SGHNT, CDR2 YYREEE (reference sequence). V was cut by 0 bases and J by 5 bases, with 11 bases left in between. CDR3 sequence: CASSLELGGNEKLFF. CDR3 in DNA: TGTGCCAGCAGCTTGGAGCTGGGCGGGAATGAAAAACTGTTTTTT.

The chain carries TRBV29-1 and TRBJ1-2; possibly TRBD1 for D (6 bases). This CDR3 spans 11 amino acids. The V gene's germline CDR1 is SQVTM and CDR2 ANQGSEA. Trimming pared 4 bases from V and 8 bases from J, leaving 11 bases between. CDR3 loop: CSVGGARGYTF. The DNA of the CDR3 is TGCAGCGTTGGGGGGGCGAGGGGCTACACCTTC.

This sequence joins TRBV12-5 and TRBJ1-1; D is unresolved. CDR3 length: 14 residues. Germline V gene sequence: CDR1 LGHNT, CDR2 FRNRAP. V was clipped by 1 base and J by 3 bases, with 9 bases between them. The CDR3 nucleotides are TGTGCTAGTGGTTTGGATGGTGGTTACACTGAAGCTTTCTTT. Protein product: CASGLDGGYTEAFF.